The source of this T cell receptor beta chain is a study of OX40 agonist ivuxolimab in advanced cancers. The wider study: With ivuxolimab, an agonistic anti-OX40 (CD134) antibody, patients were treated.

To note about this clone: What it binds is unknown.

Notes on the study in general: Relative to CD4+, CD8+ T cells held more expanded clones on average. The antigens recognized by the expanded peripheral T cells, that is their antigen specificity, were not determined.

Patients with autoimmune history or systemic immunosuppression were excluded. Clones were read by immunoSEQ multiplex PCR, and TCRdb kept only the in-frame ones, dropping some. The data show 35,000 to 40,000 clones, with less than 85% seen just once and about 7.6% held by the top ten. V was shortened by 0 bases and J by 4 bases, with 15 bases between the two germline ends. The CDR3 has 16 amino acids. CDR1 is LNHDA, CDR2 SQIVND, per germline (reference sequence). Here the sequenced sample was CD4+ or CD8+ T cells sorted from blood, taken in a trial of the OX40 agonist ivuxolimab. The chain joins TRBV19 to TRBJ1-2, with D unresolved. This clonotype originated in an adult with an advanced solid tumor such as melanoma, head and neck, liver or kidney cancer. CDR3 region: CASSIEAAPRGYGYTF. The DNA of the CDR3 is TGTGCCAGTAGTATAGAGGCGGCCCCGCGGGGCTATGGCTACACCTTC.